The 18 T cell receptor beta chains presented below share a single source sample, sequenced in a study of response to subunit inactivated influenza vaccine. TCRdb itself ran the RT-PCR reads through MiXCR, one entry per CDR3 protein. The repertoire has a few hundred thousand distinct CDR3 sequences, roughly 12% of them found once; the top ten carry around 10%. The sample was also reused in another study, on T cells expressing NK-cell markers. That study reports: The cDNA for TCR beta came from 5'RACE template switching with UMIs.

The material was PBMCs from blood, obtained on the day of vaccination. The source of these receptors is a man aged 45 to 65 who received an inactivated influenza vaccine.

Only a few counts were recorded for this clonotype. The chain links TRBV12-3 or TRBV12-4 to TRBJ2-1, with a weak D call TRBD2 (6 bases). This CDR3 is built from 15 residues. The V gene lost 5 bases and the J gene lost 4 bases, with 15 bases spanning the gap. CDR3 sequence reads: CASSTGDSLYNEQFF. For the CDR3, the DNA is TGTGCCAGCAGTACGGGGGACTCCCTTTACAATGAGCAGTTCTTC.

This clonotype was observed a few times. The CDR3 loop reads CSALTSGGTDTQYF. Here the CDR3 DNA reads TGCAGTGCCCTAACGTCGGGGGGCACAGATACGCAGTATTTT. The genes are TRBV20-1 and TRBJ2-3; D possibly corresponds to TRBD2 (6 bases). This CDR3 region has 14 residues. The germline CDR1 and CDR2 sequences are DFQATT and SNEGSKA (reference sequence). The germline V and J ends were trimmed by 6 bases and 1 base, with 14 bases remaining between them.

This clonotype was counted ten times or more. The genes are TRBV15 and TRBJ2-3, with D perhaps being TRBD1 or TRBD2 (5 bases each). The V end lost 8 bases, the J end lost 0 bases, and 15 bases lay between the germline ends. The CDR3 is 15 residues long. Germline CDR1 LNHNV, CDR2 YYDKDF (reference sequence). Written as DNA, the CDR3 is TGTGCCACCTCTCCGAACAGGAGGAGCACAGATACGCAGTATTTT. As protein: CATSPNRRSTDTQYF. Drawing the rest from reference TRBV15 and TRBJ2-3, the complete variable domain is DAMVIQNPRYQVTQFGKPVTLSCSQTLNHNVMYWYQQKSSQAPKLLFHYYDKDFNNEADTPDNFQSRRPNTSFCFLDIRSPGLGDTAMYLCATSPNRRSTDTQYFGPGTRLTVL.

This clonotype was observed many times. The rearrangement joins TRBV2 to TRBJ2-7; TRBD2 might be the D (6 bases). The germline CDR1 and CDR2 sequences are SNHLY and FYNNEI. This CDR3 comprises 14 residues. The V and J ends lost 1 base and 2 bases respectively, with 9 bases between them. The CDR3 loop is CASSEVGGPYEQYF. The CDR3 nucleotides are TGTGCCAGCAGTGAAGTGGGAGGTCCCTACGAGCAGTACTTC.

This clonotype was detected many times. This chain joins TRBV7-8 and TRBJ2-7, with D unresolved. The germline gives CDR1 SGHVS, CDR2 FQNEAQ. The ends were cut back, 5 bases at V and 0 bases at J, with 14 bases in the middle. This CDR3 comprises 15 residues. The chain's CDR3 is CASSDLQWDSYEQYF. The CDR3 DNA reads TGTGCCAGCAGCGACCTACAGTGGGACTCCTACGAGCAGTACTTC.

The chain links TRBV28 to TRBJ2-7; no clear D gene. Trimming left V 4 bases short and J 2 bases short, with 15 bases between. This CDR3 contains 15 residues. Germline V gene lookup returns CDR1 MDHEN and CDR2 SYDVKM. The CDR3 is CASSSWTANPYEQYF. The DNA of the CDR3 is TGTGCCAGCAGTTCATGGACCGCTAATCCCTACGAGCAGTACTTC. Together with reference TRBV28 and TRBJ2-7, the CDR3 gives the full variable domain: DVKVTQSSRYLVKRTGEKVFLECVQDMDHENMFWYRQDPGLGLRLIYFSYDVKMKEKGDIPEGYSVSREKKERFSLILESASTNQTSMYLCASSSWTANPYEQYFGPGTRLTVT.

This clonotype was counted between two and nine times. The rearrangement links TRBV5-1 to TRBJ1-1; D is unclear. The V gene lost 4 bases and the J gene lost 2 bases, with 12 bases spanning the gap. Germline V gene lookup returns CDR1 SGHRS and CDR2 YFSETQ. The CDR3 consists of 14 residues. Here the CDR3 reads CASSTPAGNTEAFF. CDR3 coding DNA: TGCGCCAGCAGCACTCCCGCGGGTAACACTGAAGCTTTCTTT.

This clonotype was observed a handful of times. The chain employs TRBV5-1 and TRBJ2-1; perhaps D is TRBD1 or TRBD2 (6 bases each). The CDR3 has 16 amino acids. V gave up 0 bases and J gave up 2 bases, with 12 bases separating them. Germline V gives CDR1 SGHRS, CDR2 YFSETQ. The CDR3 loop reads CASSLETGAAYNEQFF. In DNA, the CDR3 is TGCGCCAGCAGCTTGGAGACGGGGGCTGCCTACAATGAGCAGTTCTTC. Variable domain in full (rest from reference TRBV5-1 and TRBJ2-1): KAGVTQTPRYLIKTRGQQVTLSCSPISGHRSVSWYQQTPGQGLQFLFEYFSETQRNKGNFPGRFSGRQFSNSRSEMNVSTLELGDSALYLCASSLETGAAYNEQFFGPGTRLTVL.

This clonotype was recorded many times. This sequence joins TRBV5-1 and TRBJ2-5; D unclear. In germline, CDR1 is SGHRS, CDR2 YFSETQ. V was cut by 2 bases and J by 3 bases, with 14 bases left in between. The CDR3 is 15 amino acids. The CDR3 here is CASSFHGQIEETQYF. DNA of the CDR3: TGCGCCAGCAGCTTTCACGGCCAAATAGAAGAGACCCAGTACTTC.

This clonotype was counted between two and nine times. J is TRBJ1-1 and V is TRBV20-1; D not resolved. V gave up 3 bases and J gave up 2 bases, with 7 bases separating them. The germline CDR1 and CDR2 sequences are DFQATT and SNEGSKA (reference sequence). The CDR3 length is 12 residues. CDR3 bases: TGCAGTGCTAGCCAGCCTAACACTGAAGCTTTCTTT. This gives the protein CSASQPNTEAFF.

This clonotype showed up just a few times. The chain has TRBV20-1 and TRBJ1-2; D is unclear. Deletions cut 3 bases from V and 0 bases from J, with 8 bases between. Germline V lookup: CDR1 DFQATT, CDR2 SNEGSKA (reference sequence). The CDR3 is 13 amino acids. CDR3 coding DNA: TGCAGTGCTAGTCTGAGATCTAACTATGGCTACACCTTC. The encoded protein is CSASLRSNYGYTF.

The chain joins TRBV20-1 to TRBJ2-3, with a possible D match to TRBD2 (5 bases). Germline values: CDR1 DFQATT, CDR2 SNEGSKA (reference sequence). This CDR3 is built from 13 residues. V lost 2 bases and J 5 bases, leaving 11 bases between the germline ends. The CDR3 reads CSARFMAGDTQYF. DNA for the CDR3: TGCAGTGCTAGATTTATGGCGGGAGATACGCAGTATTTT.

This clonotype was seen more than once but under ten times. CDR3 sequence reads: CASSYQTGVYEQYF. The CDR3 DNA sequence: TGTGCCAGCAGTTACCAAACAGGCGTCTACGAGCAGTACTTC. The gene calls are TRBV6-2 or TRBV6-3 and TRBJ2-7, with a possible D match to TRBD1 (5 bases). The V end was cut by 2 bases, the J end by 3 bases, with 11 bases between. The CDR3 contains 14 residues. Germline CDR1 is MNHEY and CDR2 is SVGEGT.

The V call is TRBV11-2, the J call TRBJ2-5; D not resolved. The length of the CDR3 is 17 residues. From germline, CDR1 is SGHAT and CDR2 FQNNGV. Deletions cut 0 bases from V and 4 bases from J, with 18 bases between. CDR3 amino acids: CASSLDLRPWNAETQYF. CDR3 nucleotides: TGTGCCAGCAGCTTAGATCTGCGACCTTGGAATGCAGAGACCCAGTACTTC.

This clonotype came up many times. The CDR3 reads CASGGSMNTEAFF. The CDR3 nucleotides read TGTGCCAGTGGAGGGAGCATGAACACTGAAGCTTTCTTT. The gene calls are TRBV12-3 or TRBV12-4 and TRBJ1-1; D gene ambiguous. V lost 9 bases and J lost 0, with 11 bases in between. The CDR3 runs 13 residues.

This clonotype has ten or more counts. This chain links TRBV5-1 with TRBJ2-7; 14 nucleotides match TRBD2. The germline CDR1 and CDR2 sequences are SGHRS and YFSETQ. J gave up 6 bases and V 0 bases, and 14 bases lay outside the gene matches. The CDR3 totals 19 residues. CDR3 nucleotide sequence: TGCGCCAGCAGCTTGGAAGGGACTAGCGGGAGTTCGCTTATTCCCGAGCAGTACTTC. Translation: CASSLEGTSGSSLIPEQYF.

The CDR3 DNA reads TGTGCCAGCAGTTACAAGGATACTGAAGCTTTCTTT. Amino acids: CASSYKDTEAFF. The V and J genes are TRBV6-6 and TRBJ1-1; D is uncertain. V lost 2 bases, J lost 5 bases, and 6 bases lay in between. CDR3 length equals 12 residues. Per germline, CDR1 MNHNY and CDR2 SVGAGI (reference sequence).

This clonotype turned up a few times. J is TRBJ2-2 and V is TRBV28, with D possibly being TRBD1 or TRBD2 (5 bases each). The V gene lost 3 bases and the J gene lost 3 bases, with 23 bases spanning the gap. This CDR3 comprises 19 residues. In germline, CDR1 is MDHEN, CDR2 SYDVKM. The CDR3 sequence is CASSFLQPRDGQDTGELFF. The CDR3 DNA is TGTGCCAGCAGTTTTCTTCAACCCCGGGACGGCCAGGACACCGGGGAGCTGTTTTTT.